Presented here are 30 T cell receptor beta chains from one specimen sequenced in a study of Tregs in tolerant kidney transplant recipients. The data were produced by immunoSEQ multiplex PCR, yet TCRdb's version contains in-frame clones alone and is incomplete. The sample contains about 52,000 clones, about 90% of which appear only once. Recipients received nonmyeloablative bone marrow transplants from related graft donors, with transient mixed chimerism. The sequencing here drew on CD8+ T cells from blood (PBMCs), taken 24 months after the transplant. The receptors shown here come from a human patient who received a combined kidney and bone marrow transplant. Some T cells could come from the graft donor.

This chain links TRBV9 with TRBJ2-3; the match to TRBD2 covers 8 bases. Losses at the gene ends were 3 bases for V and 7 bases for J; bases not matched to a gene: 7. This CDR3 comprises 14 residues. Looked up from germline, CDR1 is SGDLS and CDR2 is YYNGEE. The CDR3 DNA reads TGTGCCAGCAGCGGAAGCGGGAGTTTGAATACGCAGTATTTT. This codes for CASSGSGSLNTQYF. The full variable domain, with the rest looked up from reference TRBV9 and TRBJ2-3, is DSGVTQTPKHLITATGQRVTLRCSPRSGDLSVYWYQQSLDQGLQFLIQYYNGEERAKGNILERFSAQQFPDLHSELNLSSLELGDSALYFCASSGSGSLNTQYFGPGTRLTVL.

This chain joins TRBV13 and TRBJ2-7; 14 nucleotides agree with TRBD2. The V gene's germline CDR1 is PRHDT and CDR2 FYEKMQ (reference sequence). Trimming cost V 5 bases and J 7 bases; bases outside gene matches: 16. This CDR3 contains 18 residues. CDR3: CASSPSGTSGGDIHEQYF. DNA for the CDR3: TGTGCCAGCAGCCCGAGCGGGACTAGCGGGGGAGATATACATGAGCAGTACTTC. The variable domain in full, with the rest retrieved from reference TRBV13 and TRBJ2-7, is AAGVIQSPRHLIKEKRETATLKCYPIPRHDTVYWYQQGPGQDPQFLISFYEKMQSDKGSIPDRFSAQQFSDYHSELNMSSLELGDSALYFCASSPSGTSGGDIHEQYFGPGTRLTVT.

V is TRBV19 and J is TRBJ2-5; no definite D call. This CDR3 region has 11 residues. From germline, CDR1 is LNHDA and CDR2 SQIVND (reference sequence). Trimming shortened V by 5 bases and J by 3 bases, and 4 bases separated the two germline ends. This CDR3 is CASSQKETQYF. The CDR3 DNA is TGTGCCAGTAGTCAAAAAGAGACCCAGTACTTC. The variable domain in full, completed from reference TRBV19 and TRBJ2-5, reads DGGITQSPKYLFRKEGQNVTLSCEQNLNHDAMYWYRQDPGQGLRLIYYSQIVNDFQKGDIAEGYSVSREKKESFPLTVTSAQKNPTAFYLCASSQKETQYFGPGTRLLVL.

The chain carries TRBV4-1 and TRBJ2-1, with TRBD2 matching over 10 bases. CDR1 and CDR2 from the germline V gene are MGHRA and YSYEKL. CDR3 length: 14 amino acids. Trimming removed 4 bases from V and 3 bases from J; junction bases left unmatched: 0. This CDR3 is CASSLAGGYNEQFF. CDR3 nucleotide sequence: TGCGCCAGCAGCCTAGCGGGGGGCTACAATGAGCAGTTCTTC.

The chain is built from TRBV5-4 and TRBJ2-1; no reliable D call. The CDR3 length is 12 residues. Trimming removed 2 bases from V and 4 bases from J, with 4 bases in between. From germline, CDR1 is SGHNT and CDR2 YYREEE (reference sequence). The chain's CDR3 is CASSLQYNEQFF. The CDR3 region has the DNA TGTGCCAGCAGCTTACAGTACAATGAGCAGTTCTTC.

The rearrangement uses TRBV6-5 and TRBJ1-1, with a possible D match to TRBD1 (6 bases). Trimming removed 5 bases at V and 7 bases at J, with 8 bases between. The CDR3 is 11 amino acids. From germline, CDR1 is MNHEY and CDR2 SVGAGI. The CDR3 loop is CASSTGSEAFF. Here the CDR3 DNA reads TGTGCCAGCAGTACAGGGAGTGAAGCTTTCTTT.

The rearrangement joins TRBV7-9 to TRBJ2-2; 8 bases map to TRBD1. The CDR3 is made up of 15 amino acids. In germline, CDR1 is SEHNR, CDR2 FQNEAQ (reference sequence). V lost 2 bases and J lost 4; bases outside the gene matches: 3. CDR3 nucleotide sequence: TGTGCCAGCAGCTTATGGACAGGGTCCACCGGGGAGCTGTTTTTT. This encodes CASSLWTGSTGELFF. Based on the CDR3 plus reference TRBV7-9 and TRBJ2-2, the full variable domain is DTGVSQNPRHKITKRGQNVTFRCDPISEHNRLYWYRQTLGQGPEFLTYFQNEAQLEKSRLLSDRFSAERPKGSFSTLEIQRTEQGDSAMYLCASSLWTGSTGELFFGEGSRLTVL.

This clone occurred a few times. V usage is TRBV9 and J usage is TRBJ2-5, with 7 bases aligning to TRBD2. The V segment lost 3 bases and the J segment 4 bases; nucleotides outside the gene matches: 6. Germline-derived CDR1 and CDR2 are SGDLS and YYNGEE. CDR3 length: 14 residues. The CDR3 DNA sequence: TGTGCCAGCAGCGCAGACCCGGGGGGAGAGACCCAGTACTTC. Its protein product is CASSADPGGETQYF.

The rearrangement uses TRBV6-5 and TRBJ2-1; D possibly corresponds to TRBD1 (6 bases). Trimming removed 4 bases from V and 2 bases from J, with 12 bases in between. Germline CDR1 and CDR2: MNHEY and SVGAGI. CDR3 length equals 15 residues. This chain's CDR3 is CASSFRDTTYNEQFF. In DNA form, the CDR3 reads TGTGCCAGCAGTTTCCGGGACACCACCTACAATGAGCAGTTCTTC.

The V call is TRBV23-1, the J call TRBJ2-7, with 8 bases matching TRBD1. TRBV23-1 is an ORF, with its function uncertain. Unmatched junction bases numbered 9, after V lost 5 bases and J lost 3 bases. This CDR3 is 15 amino acids long. The CDR3 coding sequence is TGCGCCAGCAGTACCAGGGGGCTCGCCTACTACGAGCAGTACTTC. Protein product: CASSTRGLAYYEQYF.

V and J are TRBV2 and TRBJ1-1, with 9 bases that match TRBD1. The length of the CDR3 is 12 residues. With V trimmed by 6 bases and J by 8 bases, 4 bases remained unmatched. The germline V gene has CDR1 SNHLY and CDR2 FYNNEI. The CDR3 spells CASSPGTGEAFF. DNA of the CDR3: TGTGCCAGCAGCCCCGGGACAGGGGAAGCTTTCTTT.

This clone was observed once. The gene calls are TRBV5-1 and TRBJ2-7; D is perhaps TRBD1 (6 bases). Trimming cost V 0 bases and J 7 bases, with 11 bases left between them. The germline V gene has CDR1 SGHRS and CDR2 YFSETQ. The length of the CDR3 is 13 residues. CDR3 in DNA: TGCGCCAGCAGCTTGGCAGGGGTCGGAGAGCAGTACTTC. It yields the protein CASSLAGVGEQYF.

The V and J genes are TRBV29-1 and TRBJ1-3, with 7 bases lining up with TRBD1. This CDR3 comprises 14 residues. CDR1 and CDR2 (germline): SQVTM, ANQGSEA. Trimming at V came to 4 bases and at J to 2 bases, leaving 5 bases not matched to a gene. CDR3 sequence (DNA): TGCAGCGTTGTAGACAGGGCCACTGGAAACACCATATATTTT. Translation: CSVVDRATGNTIYF. Variable domain in full (rest from reference TRBV29-1 and TRBJ1-3): SAVISQKPSRDICQRGTSLTIQCQVDSQVTMMFWYRQQPGQSLTLIATANQGSEATYESGFVIDKFPISRPNLTFSTLTVSNMSPEDSSIYLCSVVDRATGNTIYFGEGSWLTVV.

The gene calls are TRBV7-9 and TRBJ2-1, with TRBD2 identical over 11 bases. CDR1 and CDR2 from the germline V gene are SEHNR and FQNEAQ (reference sequence). The CDR3 is made up of 15 amino acids. V lost 5 bases, J lost 8 bases, and 8 bases stayed unmatched. The CDR3 DNA reads TGTGCCAGCAGCCCGGGACTAGCGGAACGGGATGAGCAGTTCTTC. Protein sequence: CASSPGLAERDEQFF. The complete variable domain, with remaining parts taken from reference TRBV7-9 and TRBJ2-1, reads DTGVSQNPRHKITKRGQNVTFRCDPISEHNRLYWYRQTLGQGPEFLTYFQNEAQLEKSRLLSDRFSAERPKGSFSTLEIQRTEQGDSAMYLCASSPGLAERDEQFFGPGTRLTVL.

V gene TRBV19 combines with J gene TRBJ1-1; 8 positions match TRBD1. Germline trimming cut 6 bases from V and 5 bases from J; bases unmatched to any gene: 8. The CDR3 is made up of 14 amino acids. Germline CDR1 is LNHDA and CDR2 is SQIVND (reference sequence). This chain's CDR3 is CASRVQGEWTEAFF. The CDR3 DNA reads TGTGCCAGTAGAGTACAGGGGGAGTGGACTGAAGCTTTCTTT.

V usage is TRBV5-1 and J usage is TRBJ2-1, with 11 bases aligning to TRBD2. Germline V gene data show CDR1 as SGHRS and CDR2 as YFSETQ. V gave up 2 bases and J gave up 8 bases; unmatched junction bases: 6. This CDR3 comprises 15 residues. CDR3 amino acids: CASSFLGLAVDEQFF. The CDR3 region has the DNA TGCGCCAGCAGCTTCTTGGGACTAGCGGTCGATGAGCAGTTCTTC.

V is TRBV7-9 and J is TRBJ1-5; D remains unclear. CDR3 length: 12 residues. Germline V gene sequence: CDR1 SEHNR, CDR2 FQNEAQ (reference sequence). V was pared by 5 bases and J by 3 bases, with 5 bases between. The chain's CDR3 is CASSQVNQPQHF. The CDR3 DNA reads TGTGCCAGCAGCCAGGTCAATCAGCCCCAGCATTTT.

This clone was observed a few times. CDR3 nucleotides: TGTGCCAGCAGTAACAACAGGGGGCCGCACGAGACCCAGTACTTC. Its translation: CASSNNRGPHETQYF. The chain has TRBV6-1 and TRBJ2-5, with 9 bases lining up with TRBD1. The CDR3 runs to 15 residues. After removal of 5 bases from V and 5 bases from J, the junction contained 9 bases not matched to a gene. CDR1 is MNHNS, CDR2 SASEGT, per germline.

The V gene is TRBV7-2, the J gene TRBJ2-7, with 7 bases fitting TRBD1. Trimming took 5 bases from V and 3 from J; bases not matched to a gene: 10. The CDR3 runs 15 residues. Germline CDR1 is SGHTA and CDR2 is FQGNSA. The DNA for the CDR3 is TGTGCCAGCAGCCCCAGGACAGGAATGGACTACGAGCAGTACTTC. Its translation: CASSPRTGMDYEQYF.

This chain joins TRBV4-1 and TRBJ1-1, with D perhaps TRBD1 (6 bases). Germline V gene data show CDR1 as MGHRA and CDR2 as YSYEKL. V lost 0 bases and J lost 2, with 7 bases in between. This CDR3 comprises 14 residues. CDR3 protein: CASSQEGGNTEAFF. In nucleotides, the CDR3 is TGCGCCAGCAGCCAAGAAGGGGGTAACACTGAAGCTTTCTTT.

The rearrangement links TRBV7-9 to TRBJ2-5, with 7 bases fitting TRBD2. After removal of 7 bases from V and 1 base from J, the junction contained 6 bases not matched to a gene. From germline, CDR1 is SEHNR and CDR2 FQNEAQ (reference sequence). This CDR3 spans 14 amino acids. CDR3 residues: CASTLTGGQETQYF. The CDR3 bases are TGTGCCAGCACCCTAACGGGGGGCCAAGAGACCCAGTACTTC.

The chain couples TRBV28 to TRBJ1-1, with D maybe TRBD1 (5 bases). The CDR3 runs 13 residues. The V gene's germline CDR1 is MDHEN and CDR2 SYDVKM. V dropped 4 bases and J dropped 1 base, with 7 bases sitting between them. CDR3 amino acids: CASSSGENTEAFF. The CDR3 DNA follows: TGTGCCAGCAGTTCGGGGGAGAACACTGAAGCTTTCTTT.

This clone appeared once. The junction departs from the called germline gene at one end, perhaps through a read error. The identical CDR3 is also encoded by other nucleotide sequences in the sample. The CDR3 is CASTAGSTDTQYF. The DNA of the CDR3 is TGCGCCAGTACTGCGGGGAGCACAGATACGCAGTATTTT. The J gene is TRBJ2-3, the V gene TRBV19; possible D gene TRBD2, 6 bases. This CDR3 spans 13 amino acids. Germline V gene sequence: CDR1 LNHDA, CDR2 SQIVND (reference sequence). The entire variable domain, with the rest obtained from reference TRBV19 and TRBJ2-3, is as follows: DGGITQSPKYLFRKEGQNVTLSCEQNLNHDAMYWYRQDPGQGLRLIYYSQIVNDFQKGDIAEGYSVSREKKESFPLTVTSAQKNPTAFYLCASTAGSTDTQYFGPGTRLTVL.

This clone was picked up one time. This chain uses TRBV19 with TRBJ2-1; D is possibly TRBD1 (6 bases). Germline values: CDR1 LNHDA, CDR2 SQIVND (reference sequence). The CDR3 sequence is 12 residues long. Trimming cost V 9 bases and J 5 bases, with 11 bases left between them. The DNA for the CDR3 is TGTGCCAGCAGCACAGGGAACAATGAGCAGTTCTTC. This sequence encodes CASSTGNNEQFF.

The chain employs TRBV7-3 and TRBJ1-1; no definite D call. Germline V gene lookup returns CDR1 SGHTA and CDR2 FQGTGA. This CDR3 is built from 12 residues. V lost 5 bases, J lost 5 bases, and 9 bases lay in between. The CDR3 coding sequence is TGTGCCAGCAGCCACCCGGGGACTGAAGCTTTCTTT. It codes for CASSHPGTEAFF.

The CDR3 region has the DNA TGTGCCAGCAGTTTGCTTAGCGGGGGCACAGATACGCAGTATTTT. This codes for CASSLLSGGTDTQYF. The chain joins TRBV27 to TRBJ2-3, with TRBD2 identical over 8 bases. The CDR3 sequence is 15 residues long. Trimming cost V 3 bases and J 1 base; bases outside gene matches: 3. CDR1 MNHEY and CDR2 SMNVEV come from the germline V gene (reference sequence).

The CDR3 DNA is TGTGCCAGCAGCTGGGGGACAGGGCCCAATGAGCAGTTCTTC. This encodes CASSWGTGPNEQFF. The chain links TRBV5-6 to TRBJ2-1, with 9 nucleotides matching TRBD1. J was trimmed by 6 bases and V by 3 bases; bases with no gene match: 4. CDR3 length equals 14 residues. CDR1 is SGHDT, CDR2 YYEEEE, per germline.

V and J are TRBV10-3 and TRBJ2-2, with D possibly matching TRBD2 (6 bases). CDR1 ENHRY and CDR2 SYGVKD come from the germline V gene. V was trimmed by 2 bases and J by 8 bases, leaving 9 bases between them. The CDR3 extends over 13 amino acids. The CDR3 protein is CAISEGSGGELFF. In DNA form, the CDR3 reads TGTGCCATCAGTGAGGGGAGCGGGGGGGAGCTGTTTTTT.

CDR3 DNA sequence: TGTGCCAGCAGCGTAGTCGGGGAGTCCCACGAGCAGTACTTC. Protein product: CASSVVGESHEQYF. V is TRBV9 and J is TRBJ2-7, with a possible D match to TRBD2 (5 bases). The CDR3 spans 14 residues. Germline loops: CDR1 SGDLS, CDR2 YYNGEE. With 0 bases removed from V and 5 bases from J, the gap between germline ends came to 12 bases.

The CDR3 sequence is CASSQDILAGGPSSYNEQFF. The CDR3 DNA follows: TGCGCCAGCAGCCAAGATATACTAGCGGGAGGGCCAAGCTCCTACAATGAGCAGTTCTTC. V is TRBV4-3 and J is TRBJ2-1; 13 bases agree with TRBD2. Germline trimming cut 0 bases from V and 0 bases from J; bases unmatched to any gene: 8. The germline gives CDR1 LGHNA, CDR2 YSLEER. The CDR3 runs to 20 residues.